This T cell receptor beta chain appears in the sequencing data of a study of identical twins. This clonotype was detected ten times or more. TCRdb reprocessed the 5' RACE reads via MiXCR and lists one record per CDR3 protein. The sample lists around 680,000 distinct CDR3 sequences; 8.5% to 9.5% were seen once. These data are also associated with another study on yellow fever vaccine responses in identical twins.

Sequencing used PBMCs. The clonotype originates from a woman aged 18-29 years in good health.

CDR3 loop: CASSQDKGTDYNEQFF. CDR3 coding DNA: TGCGCCAGCAGCCAAGATAAGGGGACAGACTACAATGAGCAGTTCTTC. This rearrangement joins TRBV4-3 to TRBJ2-1; 7 bases fit TRBD1. V lost 0 bases, J lost 3 bases, and 5 bases stayed unmatched. The CDR3 runs to 16 residues. Germline assignment: CDR1 LGHNA and CDR2 YSLEER.